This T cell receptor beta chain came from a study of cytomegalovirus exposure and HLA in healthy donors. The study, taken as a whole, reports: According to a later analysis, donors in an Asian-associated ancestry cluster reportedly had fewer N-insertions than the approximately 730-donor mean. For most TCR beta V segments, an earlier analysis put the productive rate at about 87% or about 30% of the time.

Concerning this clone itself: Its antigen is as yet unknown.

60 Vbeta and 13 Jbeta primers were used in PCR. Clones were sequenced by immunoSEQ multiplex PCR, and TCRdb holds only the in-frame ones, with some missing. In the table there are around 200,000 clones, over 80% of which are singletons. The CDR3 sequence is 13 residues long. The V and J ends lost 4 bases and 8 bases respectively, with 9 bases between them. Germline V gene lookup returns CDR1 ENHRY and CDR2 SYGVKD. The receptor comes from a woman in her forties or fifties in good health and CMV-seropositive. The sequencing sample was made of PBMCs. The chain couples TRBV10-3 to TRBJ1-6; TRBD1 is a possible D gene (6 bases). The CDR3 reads CAISGDKDSPLHF. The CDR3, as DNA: TGTGCCATCAGTGGGGACAAGGATTCACCCCTCCACTTT.